A single T cell receptor beta chain is shown here with its context. Study processing details: Amplification from reference gene primers served as the basis for estimated nucleated cell counts. Sequencing used immunoSEQ multiplex PCR; TCRdb keeps in-frame clones, though not all of them. The V and J calls and the clone size are those of that table, but D and trimming were determined from the DNA. The sample consists of around 99,000 clones, about three quarters of them appearing once. This sample stems from a study of blood T cell repertoires in COVID-19. Overall study: COVID-19 samples collected from the United States, Italy and Spain covered acute and convalescent phases.

The CDR3 loop spans 17 amino acids. Trimming stripped 4 bases from V and 10 bases from J, with 26 bases between. Per the germline V gene, CDR1 is SGHDN and CDR2 is FVKESK. The clonotype comes from a human donor in a cohort sampled during active or convalescent COVID-19. Sequencing used peripheral blood. The V gene is TRBV14, the J gene TRBJ2-1; possible D gene TRBD2, 5 bases. The CDR3 coding sequence is TGTGCCAGCAGCCCCCAGTTCGGCCCGGGAAGGGTACGGGAGCAGTTCTTC. Translating gives CASSPQFGPGRVREQFF.